This TCR beta chain was sequenced for a study of identical twins. Study-wide findings and caveats: Models predicted too little out-of-frame TCR alpha sharing in monozygotic twins.

With regard to this clonotype: What it binds is unknown.

The V end was cut by 1 base, the J end by 2 bases, with 18 bases between. Germline assignment: CDR1 LGHNA and CDR2 YNFKEQ. The CDR3 consists of 17 residues. Via MiXCR, TCRdb re-called the 5' RACE reads, giving one row per CDR3 protein. The sample has about 570,000 distinct CDR3 sequences, around 9.6% seen once. The same sample was also used in a study of yellow fever vaccine responses in identical twins.

The sequenced sample was PBMCs. V gene TRBV4-2 combines with J gene TRBJ2-7, with D perhaps assigned TRBD1 or TRBD2 (5 bases each). The sequence was obtained from a woman aged 18-29 years in good health. CDR3 sequence: CASSQVGVPGLAYEQYF. The CDR3 DNA is TGTGCCAGCAGCCAAGTGGGGGTACCAGGGTTGGCCTACGAGCAGTACTTC.